The 10 T cell receptor beta chains reported below all come from one sample, sequenced in a study of T cell responses to AZD1222 COVID-19 vaccine. The protocol was immunoSEQ multiplex PCR, while the TCRdb copy is restricted to in-frame clones and leaves out a portion. The data hold some 140,000 clones, with more than 85% observed a single time. Sequencing was performed on peripheral blood, taken on day 0 of AZD1222 vaccination. These receptors came from an adult in good health.

The rearrangement joins TRBV10-2 to TRBJ2-5; unclear D gene. V was clipped by 4 bases and J by 5 bases, with 8 bases between them. The CDR3 covers 12 residues. Germline V lookup: CDR1 WSHSY, CDR2 SAAADI. CDR3 loop: CASSGVAETQYF. CDR3 sequence (DNA): TGCGCCAGCAGTGGGGTTGCGGAGACCCAGTACTTC.

This clone was counted between two and nine times. The V and J genes are TRBV29-1 and TRBJ1-2, with 8 positions matching TRBD1. Trimming cost V 6 bases and J 4 bases; bases outside gene matches: 7. Germline CDR1 and CDR2: SQVTM and ANQGSEA. The CDR3 covers 13 residues. The CDR3 DNA reads as TGCAGCGTCCAACAGACAGGGGTCTATGGCTACACCTTC. Protein: CSVQQTGVYGYTF.

The V call is TRBV5-1, the J call TRBJ2-3, with D tentatively TRBD2 (6 bases). Germline V CDR1 and CDR2: SGHRS, YFSETQ. This CDR3 is 16 amino acids long. Between the trimmed V and J ends, which lost 0 bases and 2 bases, there was a span of 13 bases. The CDR3 DNA reads TGCGCCAGCAGCTTGGTTACTAGCATCTCCACAGATACGCAGTATTTT. Translating it yields CASSLVTSISTDTQYF.

The rearrangement joins TRBV18 to TRBJ2-1; TRBD2 is a possible D gene (6 bases). The ends were cut back, 4 bases at V and 9 bases at J, with 22 bases in the middle. The germline CDR1 and CDR2 sequences are KGHSH and LQKENI. This CDR3 region has 16 residues. This chain's CDR3 is CASSLIPGESKGEQFF. The CDR3 DNA is TGTGCCAGCTCACTGATTCCGGGGGAAAGTAAGGGTGAGCAGTTCTTC.

The chain links TRBV18 to TRBJ1-5; D is unclear. Germline V gives CDR1 KGHSH, CDR2 LQKENI. With 4 bases removed from V and 0 bases from J, the gap between germline ends came to 10 bases. The CDR3 sequence is 15 residues long. The CDR3 region is CASSREGYSNQPQHF. CDR3 in DNA: TGTGCCAGCTCACGGGAAGGTTATAGCAATCAGCCCCAGCATTTT.

This chain uses TRBV7-9 with TRBJ1-4, with TRBD1 as a possible D gene (5 bases). This CDR3 region has 16 residues. V lost 2 bases to trimming and J lost 0 bases, with 10 bases between them. CDR1 SEHNR and CDR2 FQNEAQ come from the germline V gene (reference sequence). The DNA for the CDR3 is TGTGCCAGCAGCTTAAAGGGGAGTGCAACTAATGAAAAACTGTTTTTT. As protein: CASSLKGSATNEKLFF.

In this sample, this clone turned up once. The V call is TRBV6-5, the J call TRBJ2-7, with 8 bases fitting TRBD2. The CDR3 runs to 14 residues. The V and J ends lost 0 bases and 5 bases, in that order; junction bases with no gene match: 3. The germline CDR1 and CDR2 sequences are MNHEY and SVGAGI. The CDR3 sequence is CASSYSAGEDEQYF. The DNA for the CDR3 is TGTGCCAGCAGTTACTCAGCGGGGGAGGACGAGCAGTACTTC.

This chain connects TRBV5-1 to TRBJ2-3, with D hard to call. Trimming took 0 bases from V and 2 from J, leaving 10 bases between them. The CDR3 is 15 residues long. Germline loops: CDR1 SGHRS, CDR2 YFSETQ. CDR3 loop: CASSLVPEVTDTQYF. The CDR3 coding sequence is TGCGCCAGCAGCTTGGTTCCGGAAGTCACAGATACGCAGTATTTT. Full variable domain (remainder filled in from reference TRBV5-1 and TRBJ2-3): KAGVTQTPRYLIKTRGQQVTLSCSPISGHRSVSWYQQTPGQGLQFLFEYFSETQRNKGNFPGRFSGRQFSNSRSEMNVSTLELGDSALYLCASSLVPEVTDTQYFGPGTRLTVL.

V is TRBV15 and J is TRBJ1-3; no clear D gene. The CDR3 is 19 amino acids. Germline values: CDR1 LNHNV, CDR2 YYDKDF (reference sequence). V gave up 0 bases and J gave up 1 base, with 19 bases separating them. The CDR3 spells CATSRDYSETGKSGNTIYF. The CDR3 DNA sequence: TGTGCCACCAGCAGAGATTATAGTGAAACTGGGAAGTCTGGAAACACCATATATTTT. Full variable domain (missing parts from reference TRBV15 and TRBJ1-3): DAMVIQNPRYQVTQFGKPVTLSCSQTLNHNVMYWYQQKSSQAPKLLFHYYDKDFNNEADTPDNFQSRRPNTSFCFLDIRSPGLGDTAMYLCATSRDYSETGKSGNTIYFGEGSWLTVV.

The J gene is TRBJ1-2, the V gene TRBV7-8; 7 bases match TRBD1. Germline loops: CDR1 SGHVS, CDR2 FQNEAQ. This CDR3 is 12 amino acids long. V was clipped by 5 bases and J by 5 bases; unmatched bases: 2. The CDR3 reads CASSRDSYGYTF. The CDR3, as DNA: TGTGCCAGCAGCAGGGACAGTTATGGCTACACCTTC. Full variable domain (remainder filled in from reference TRBV7-8 and TRBJ1-2): GAGVSQSPRYKVAKRGQDVALRCDPISGHVSLFWYQQALGQGPEFLTYFQNEAQLDKSGLPSDRFFAERPEGSVSTLKIQRTQQEDSAVYLCASSRDSYGYTFGSGTRLTVV.